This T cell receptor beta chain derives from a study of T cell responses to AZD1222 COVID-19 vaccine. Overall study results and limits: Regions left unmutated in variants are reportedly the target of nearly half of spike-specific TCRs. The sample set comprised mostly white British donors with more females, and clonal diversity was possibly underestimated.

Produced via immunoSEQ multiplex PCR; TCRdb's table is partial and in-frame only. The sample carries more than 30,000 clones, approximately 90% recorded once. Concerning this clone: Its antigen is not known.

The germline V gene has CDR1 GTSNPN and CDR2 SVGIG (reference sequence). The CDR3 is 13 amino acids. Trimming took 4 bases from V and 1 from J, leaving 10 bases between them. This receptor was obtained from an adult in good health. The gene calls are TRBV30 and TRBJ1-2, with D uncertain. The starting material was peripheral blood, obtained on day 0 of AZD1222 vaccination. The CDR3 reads CAWKKTVNYGYTF. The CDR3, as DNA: TGTGCCTGGAAGAAGACCGTTAACTATGGCTACACCTTC.